A selection of T cell receptor beta chains follows, all from one sample in a study of molecular identifiers for immune sequencing clone quantification. TCRdb passed the PCR reads through MiXCR, listing each CDR3 protein once. The table lists more than 550,000 distinct CDR3 sequences, roughly 25% of them singletons. Sequencing was carried out using naive CD8+ T cells from blood, with Jurkat cell RNA spiked in. The receptors here all came from a human donor in good health. Some libraries in this study had Jurkat cell RNA spiked in. Each CDR3 is given with its conserved first and last residue. Fields, in order: clone size, D gene, V gene, J gene, CDR3 protein, CDR3 DNA. D genes are given only for firm matches. Size is omitted from some rows. Given values are once, few, many or a class for expanded clones.

>-|TRBD1|TRBV6-5|TRBJ2-7
CASTDRGYEQYF
TGTGCCAGCACGGACAGGGGCTACGAGCAGTACTTC
>few|-|TRBV20-1|TRBJ2-5
CSARGAELYQETQYF
TGCAGTGCTAGGGGAGCGGAGTTGTACCAAGAGACCCAGTACTTC
>-|TRBD2|TRBV10-3|TRBJ2-7
CAISELAGGQDEQYF
TGTGCCATCAGTGAACTAGCGGGAGGGCAGGACGAGCAGTACTTC
>-|-|TRBV20-1|TRBJ2-3
CSARWDVRTDTQYF
TGCAGTGCCCGATGGGACGTCCGCACAGATACGCAGTATTTT
>many|TRBD2|TRBV12-3/TRBV12-4|TRBJ2-1
CASSPPGGNEQFF
TGTGCCAGCAGTCCGCCGGGGGGCAATGAGCAGTTCTTC
>-|TRBD2|TRBV20-1|TRBJ2-7
CSAKSGTSAPYEQYF
TGCAGTGCTAAATCCGGGACTAGCGCCCCATACGAGCAGTACTTC
>many|-|TRBV6-5|TRBJ2-7
CASSGDATYEQYF
TGTGCCAGCAGTGGGGATGCCACCTACGAGCAGTACTTC
>-|-|TRBV19|TRBJ1-3
CASRYGTIYF
TGTGCCAGCCGTTACGGCACCATATATTTT
>many|TRBD1|TRBV29-1|TRBJ2-7
CSVAQGDRGEQYF
TGCAGCGTTGCCCAGGGGGACAGGGGCGAGCAGTACTTC
>few|TRBD1|TRBV7-9|TRBJ2-5
CASSLEGQSWETQYF
TGTGCCAGCAGCTTAGAGGGACAGAGTTGGGAGACCCAGTACTTC